A selection of T cell receptor beta chains follows, all from one sample in a study of T cells expressing NK-cell markers. TCRdb reprocessed the 5' RACE reads and keeps a single row for each CDR3 protein, giving no DNA. The table lists 200,000 to 300,000 distinct CDR3 sequences, with around 0.42% in the top ten. The source material was blood T cells: a sorted CD56 or NKG2C T cell subset, CD4+ or CD8+ T cells, or bulk PBMC T cells (not recorded which). These TCRs come from a man younger than 35 in good health. The CDR3 runs from the conserved cysteine through the conserved F or W. Each record gives: V gene, J gene, CDR3 protein.

v_gene: TRBV5-4; j_gene: TRBJ2-3; CDR3aa: CASSLAGGLESDTQYF
v_gene: TRBV7-9; j_gene: TRBJ1-1; CDR3aa: CASSHRSDTEAFF
v_gene: TRBV6-2/TRBV6-3; j_gene: TRBJ1-3; CDR3aa: CASSSRTSSGNTIYF
v_gene: TRBV7-2; j_gene: TRBJ2-3; CDR3aa: CASSPKRGRGDTQYF
v_gene: TRBV3-1; j_gene: TRBJ2-7; CDR3aa: CASGIAGVSYEQYF
v_gene: TRBV10-2; j_gene: TRBJ2-1; CDR3aa: CASRETGTSGKQFF
v_gene: TRBV12-3/TRBV12-4; j_gene: TRBJ2-2; CDR3aa: CASSYSGQTNTGELFF
v_gene: TRBV29-1; j_gene: TRBJ1-1; CDR3aa: CSAQRGTGATEAFF
v_gene: TRBV20-1; j_gene: TRBJ2-1; CDR3aa: CSARDVVSYNEQFF
v_gene: TRBV10-3; j_gene: TRBJ2-5; CDR3aa: CAISGVAGAQTQYF
v_gene: TRBV12-3/TRBV12-4; j_gene: TRBJ2-5; CDR3aa: CASSPAGGPETQYF
v_gene: TRBV10-3; j_gene: TRBJ2-1; CDR3aa: CAISSGRDYNEQFF
v_gene: TRBV4-2; j_gene: TRBJ2-3; CDR3aa: CASNSAGAPWGHTDTQYF
v_gene: TRBV29-1; j_gene: TRBJ2-7; CDR3aa: CSVEDDSLYEQYF
v_gene: TRBV10-3; j_gene: TRBJ1-1; CDR3aa: CAISEYTEAFF
v_gene: TRBV6-1; j_gene: TRBJ1-4; CDR3aa: CASSDSRTANEKLFF
v_gene: TRBV5-6; j_gene: TRBJ2-1; CDR3aa: CASRRTAYNEQFF
v_gene: TRBV7-6; j_gene: TRBJ2-7; CDR3aa: CASSLYAGGPAEQYF
v_gene: TRBV20-1; j_gene: TRBJ2-7; CDR3aa: CSATDFRGRVREQYF
v_gene: TRBV5-4; j_gene: TRBJ1-4; CDR3aa: CASSLKLATRATNEKLFF
v_gene: TRBV28; j_gene: TRBJ1-1; CDR3aa: CASNHPTEAFF
v_gene: TRBV27; j_gene: TRBJ1-2; CDR3aa: CASSLRSPGGRAHGYTF
v_gene: TRBV7-9; j_gene: TRBJ2-2; CDR3aa: CASSPRPMTGELFF
v_gene: TRBV6-1; j_gene: TRBJ2-5; CDR3aa: CASKKGQGAETQYF
v_gene: TRBV28; j_gene: TRBJ1-1; CDR3aa: CASSLLGQELNEAFF
v_gene: TRBV6-5; j_gene: TRBJ2-3; CDR3aa: CASSLRPQGTGSTDTQYF
v_gene: TRBV4-1; j_gene: TRBJ1-2; CDR3aa: CASSRLGTGSLGYTF
v_gene: TRBV24-1; j_gene: TRBJ2-5; CDR3aa: CATSDPRRRGSETQYF
v_gene: TRBV20-1; j_gene: TRBJ1-1; CDR3aa: CSARDGRGTEAFF
v_gene: TRBV11-2; j_gene: TRBJ2-6; CDR3aa: CASSSRTGQVTGANVLTF
v_gene: TRBV12-3/TRBV12-4; j_gene: TRBJ2-5; CDR3aa: CASGTGTGGYLQETQYF
v_gene: TRBV7-2; j_gene: TRBJ2-5; CDR3aa: CASSLSGGSLETQYF
v_gene: TRBV20-1; j_gene: TRBJ2-7; CDR3aa: CSAVDSSYEQYF
v_gene: TRBV2; j_gene: TRBJ1-2; CDR3aa: CASIVDGTVYGYTF
v_gene: TRBV4-2; j_gene: TRBJ2-2; CDR3aa: CASSQVKVAGELFF
v_gene: TRBV9; j_gene: TRBJ1-1; CDR3aa: CASSADARTEAFF